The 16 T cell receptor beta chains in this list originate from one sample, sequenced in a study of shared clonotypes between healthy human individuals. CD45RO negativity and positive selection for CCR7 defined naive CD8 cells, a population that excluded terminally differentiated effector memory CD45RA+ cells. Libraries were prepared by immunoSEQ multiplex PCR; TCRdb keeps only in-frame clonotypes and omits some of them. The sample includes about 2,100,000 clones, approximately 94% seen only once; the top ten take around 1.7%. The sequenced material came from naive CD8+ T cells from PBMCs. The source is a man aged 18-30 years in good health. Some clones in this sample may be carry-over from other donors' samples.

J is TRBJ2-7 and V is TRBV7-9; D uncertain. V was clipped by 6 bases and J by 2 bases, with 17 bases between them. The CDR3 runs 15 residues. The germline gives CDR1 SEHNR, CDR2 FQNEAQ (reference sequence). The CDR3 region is CASSYTATRPYEQYF. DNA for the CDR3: TGTGCCAGCAGTTATACCGCAACACGTCCCTACGAGCAGTACTTC. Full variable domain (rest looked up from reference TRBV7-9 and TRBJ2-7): DTGVSQNPRHKITKRGQNVTFRCDPISEHNRLYWYRQTLGQGPEFLTYFQNEAQLEKSRLLSDRFSAERPKGSFSTLEIQRTEQGDSAMYLCASSYTATRPYEQYFGPGTRLTVT.

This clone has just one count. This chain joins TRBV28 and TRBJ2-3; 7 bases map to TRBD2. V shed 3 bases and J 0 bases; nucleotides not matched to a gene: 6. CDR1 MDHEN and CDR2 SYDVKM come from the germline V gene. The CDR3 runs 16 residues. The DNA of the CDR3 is TGTGCCAGCAGTTTCCCAAAACTAGCGAGCACAGATACGCAGTATTTT. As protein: CASSFPKLASTDTQYF. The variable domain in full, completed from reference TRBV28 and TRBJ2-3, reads DVKVTQSSRYLVKRTGEKVFLECVQDMDHENMFWYRQDPGLGLRLIYFSYDVKMKEKGDIPEGYSVSREKKERFSLILESASTNQTSMYLCASSFPKLASTDTQYFGPGTRLTVL.

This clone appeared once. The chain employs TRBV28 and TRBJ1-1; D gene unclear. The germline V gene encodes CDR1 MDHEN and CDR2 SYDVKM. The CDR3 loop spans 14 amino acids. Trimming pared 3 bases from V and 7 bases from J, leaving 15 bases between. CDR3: CASSFRAGLLEAFF. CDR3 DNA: TGTGCCAGCAGTTTCCGGGCAGGCTTACTTGAAGCTTTCTTT.

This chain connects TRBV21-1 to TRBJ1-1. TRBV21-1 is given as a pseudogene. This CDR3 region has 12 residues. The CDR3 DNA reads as TGTGCCAGCAGGACGTTAAACACTGAAGCTTTCTTT. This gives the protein CASRTLNTEAFF.

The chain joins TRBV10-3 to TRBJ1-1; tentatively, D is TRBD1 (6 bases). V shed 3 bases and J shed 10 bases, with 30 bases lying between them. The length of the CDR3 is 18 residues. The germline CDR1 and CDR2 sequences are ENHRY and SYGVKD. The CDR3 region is CAISESLGARDIDEGAFF. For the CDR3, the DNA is TGTGCCATCAGTGAATCGCTAGGGGCCAGGGACATTGATGAAGGAGCTTTCTTT.

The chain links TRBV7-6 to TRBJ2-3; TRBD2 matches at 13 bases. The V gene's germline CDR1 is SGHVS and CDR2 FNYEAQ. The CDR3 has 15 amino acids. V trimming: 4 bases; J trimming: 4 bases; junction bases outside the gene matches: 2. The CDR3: CASSSTSGRPDTQYF. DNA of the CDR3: TGTGCCAGCAGCTCGACTAGCGGGAGGCCAGATACGCAGTATTTT.

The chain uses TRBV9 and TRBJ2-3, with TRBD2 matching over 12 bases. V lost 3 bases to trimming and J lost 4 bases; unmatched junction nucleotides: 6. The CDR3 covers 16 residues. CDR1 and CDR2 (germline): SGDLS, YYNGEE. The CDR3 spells CASSAPSGRGADTQYF. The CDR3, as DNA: TGTGCCAGCAGCGCCCCTAGCGGGAGGGGCGCAGATACGCAGTATTTT.

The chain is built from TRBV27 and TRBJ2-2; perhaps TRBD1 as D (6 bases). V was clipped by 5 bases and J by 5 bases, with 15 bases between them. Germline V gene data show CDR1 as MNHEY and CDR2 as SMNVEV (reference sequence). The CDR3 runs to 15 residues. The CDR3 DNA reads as TGTGCCAGCAGTCCAAGGACAGCGACAACCGGGGAGCTGTTTTTT. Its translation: CASSPRTATTGELFF.

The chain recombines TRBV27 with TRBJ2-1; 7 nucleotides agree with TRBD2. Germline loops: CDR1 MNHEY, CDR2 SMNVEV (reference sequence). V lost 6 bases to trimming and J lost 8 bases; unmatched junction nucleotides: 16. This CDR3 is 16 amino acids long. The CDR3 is CASSPSAGEASHEQFF. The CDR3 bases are TGTGCCAGCAGCCCCAGCGCGGGGGAGGCCTCTCATGAGCAGTTCTTC.

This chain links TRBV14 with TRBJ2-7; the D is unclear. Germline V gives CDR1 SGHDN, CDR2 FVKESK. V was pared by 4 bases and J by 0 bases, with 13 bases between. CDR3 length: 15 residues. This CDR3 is CASSPYPDSSYEQYF. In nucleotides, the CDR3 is TGTGCCAGCAGCCCCTACCCGGATAGCTCCTACGAGCAGTACTTC.

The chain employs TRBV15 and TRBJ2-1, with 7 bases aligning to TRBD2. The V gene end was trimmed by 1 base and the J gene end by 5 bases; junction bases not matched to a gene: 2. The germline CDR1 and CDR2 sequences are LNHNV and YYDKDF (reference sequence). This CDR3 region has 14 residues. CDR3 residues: CATSRGGGDNEQFF. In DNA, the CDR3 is TGTGCCACCAGCAGAGGGGGGGGTGACAATGAGCAGTTCTTC.

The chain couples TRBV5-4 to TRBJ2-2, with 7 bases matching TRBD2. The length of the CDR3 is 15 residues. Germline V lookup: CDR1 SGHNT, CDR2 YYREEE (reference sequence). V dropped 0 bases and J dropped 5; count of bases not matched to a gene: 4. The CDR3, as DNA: TGTGCCAGCAGCTTGGACGGGAGGAGAACCGGGGAGCTGTTTTTT. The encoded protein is CASSLDGRRTGELFF.

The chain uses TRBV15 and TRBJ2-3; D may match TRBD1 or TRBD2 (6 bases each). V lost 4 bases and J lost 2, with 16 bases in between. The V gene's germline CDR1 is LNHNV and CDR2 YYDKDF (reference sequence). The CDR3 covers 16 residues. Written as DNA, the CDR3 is TGTGCCACCAGCATCGGGGGCGGGCCGTTCACAGATACGCAGTATTTT. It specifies CATSIGGGPFTDTQYF. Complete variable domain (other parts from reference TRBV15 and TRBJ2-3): DAMVIQNPRYQVTQFGKPVTLSCSQTLNHNVMYWYQQKSSQAPKLLFHYYDKDFNNEADTPDNFQSRRPNTSFCFLDIRSPGLGDTAMYLCATSIGGGPFTDTQYFGPGTRLTVL.

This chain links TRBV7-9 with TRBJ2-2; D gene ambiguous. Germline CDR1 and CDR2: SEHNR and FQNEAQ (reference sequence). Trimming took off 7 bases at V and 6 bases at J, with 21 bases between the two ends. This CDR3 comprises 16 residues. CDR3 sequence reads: CASIPAWNEIAGELFF. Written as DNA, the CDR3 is TGTGCCAGCATCCCGGCGTGGAATGAGATCGCCGGGGAGCTGTTTTTT.

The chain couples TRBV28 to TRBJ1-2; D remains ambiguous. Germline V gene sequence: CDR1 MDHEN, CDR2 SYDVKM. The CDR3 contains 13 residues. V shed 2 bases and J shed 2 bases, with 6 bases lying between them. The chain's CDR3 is CASSLPENYGYTF. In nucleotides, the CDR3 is TGTGCCAGCAGTTTACCGGAGAACTATGGCTACACCTTC.

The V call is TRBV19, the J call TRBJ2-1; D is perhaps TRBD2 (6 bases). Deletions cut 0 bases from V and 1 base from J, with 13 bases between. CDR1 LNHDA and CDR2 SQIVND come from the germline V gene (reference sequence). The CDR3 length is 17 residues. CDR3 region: CASSIDPASESYNEQFF. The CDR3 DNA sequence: TGTGCCAGTAGTATAGATCCGGCTAGCGAGTCCTACAATGAGCAGTTCTTC.